Each of the 7 T cell receptor beta chains below was sequenced from the same sample in a study of preoperative IRX-2 immunotherapy in early breast cancer. Treatment in this sample: preoperative locoregional IRX-2 cytokine immunotherapy. Here immunoSEQ multiplex PCR was the method, and the copy in TCRdb shows in-frame clones only, minus some. Counted here are some 99,000 clones, 86% occurring once; the ten biggest clones make up around 2%. This specimen consisted of tumor tissue, obtained after IRX-2 immunotherapy. The receptors shown here come from a human donor with breast cancer.

The CDR3 protein is CASSPQGGPEKLFF. CDR3 nucleotide sequence: TGTGCCAGCTCACCACAGGGAGGACCTGAAAAACTGTTTTTT. The rearrangement links TRBV18 to TRBJ1-4; D unclear. This CDR3 region has 14 residues. Germline-derived CDR1 and CDR2 are KGHSH and LQKENI. V was cut by 1 base and J by 7 bases, with 10 bases left in between. Variable domain in full (rest from reference TRBV18 and TRBJ1-4): NAGVMQNPRHLVRRRGQEARLRCSPMKGHSHVYWYRQLPEEGLKFMVYLQKENIIDESGMPKERFSAEFPKEGPSILRIQQVVRGDSAAYFCASSPQGGPEKLFFGSGTQLSVL.

The chain joins TRBV6-8 to TRBJ2-7, with D possibly being TRBD2 (5 bases). The CDR3 extends over 16 amino acids. The V and J ends lost 8 bases and 1 base respectively, with 21 bases between them. In germline, CDR1 is MNHGY, CDR2 SAAAGT. The CDR3: CASRDSGPTVSYEQYF. The DNA of the CDR3 is TGTGCCAGCCGGGATTCGGGCCCGACGGTATCCTACGAGCAGTACTTC.

Only a few counts were recorded for this clone. This chain connects TRBV11-3 to TRBJ2-7; no firm D call. V was pared by 5 bases and J by 7 bases, with 18 bases between. Germline CDR1 reads SGHNT; CDR2 reads YENEEA. This CDR3 has 14 residues. The CDR3 nucleotides are TGTGCCAGCAGCCAGGAGTCTTCCCGGCGGGAGCAGTACTTC. This translates into CASSQESSRREQYF. The full variable domain, in which reference TRBV11-3 and TRBJ2-7 provide the parts outside the CDR3, is EAGVVQSPRYKIIEKKQPVAFWCNPISGHNTLYWYLQNLGQGPELLIRYENEEAVDDSQLPKDRFSAERLKGVDSTLKIQPAELGDSAVYLCASSQESSRREQYFGPGTRLTVT.

This rearrangement joins TRBV29-1 to TRBJ2-7; no reliable D call. Looked up from germline, CDR1 is SQVTM and CDR2 is ANQGSEA. The CDR3 is 13 amino acids. V lost 4 bases to trimming and J lost 3 bases, with 13 bases between them. In DNA, the CDR3 is TGCAGCGTTGCTGGACGCCTCTTCTACGAGCAGTACTTC. Its protein product is CSVAGRLFYEQYF.

This clone was observed a single time. The chain carries TRBV19 and TRBJ1-5; no definite D call. Trimming removed 3 bases at V and 9 bases at J, with 15 bases between. The CDR3 consists of 14 residues. CDR1 and CDR2 from the germline V gene are LNHDA and SQIVND (reference sequence). The CDR3 protein is CASSILSSAGPQHF. The DNA of the CDR3 is TGTGCCAGTAGTATTTTGTCGAGTGCTGGGCCCCAGCATTTT.

This clone appeared a single time. V usage is TRBV19 and J usage is TRBJ2-3; 7 bases agree with TRBD1. Losses at the gene ends were 5 bases for V and 7 bases for J; bases not matched to a gene: 18. CDR3 length: 17 amino acids. Germline-derived CDR1 and CDR2 are LNHDA and SQIVND (reference sequence). CDR3 sequence (DNA): TGTGCCAGTAGTGGGAGTCCAGGGACAGACTCTGATTATACGCAGTATTTT. It is translated as CASSGSPGTDSDYTQYF.

V gene TRBV15 combines with J gene TRBJ1-1, with 7 bases aligning to TRBD1. The CDR3 length is 16 residues. Per the germline V gene, CDR1 is LNHNV and CDR2 is YYDKDF (reference sequence). V gave up 0 bases and J gave up 3 bases; unmatched junction bases: 7. This chain's CDR3 is CATSRDPTGTDTEAFF. The CDR3 coding sequence is TGTGCCACCAGCAGAGACCCGACAGGGACGGACACTGAAGCTTTCTTT.